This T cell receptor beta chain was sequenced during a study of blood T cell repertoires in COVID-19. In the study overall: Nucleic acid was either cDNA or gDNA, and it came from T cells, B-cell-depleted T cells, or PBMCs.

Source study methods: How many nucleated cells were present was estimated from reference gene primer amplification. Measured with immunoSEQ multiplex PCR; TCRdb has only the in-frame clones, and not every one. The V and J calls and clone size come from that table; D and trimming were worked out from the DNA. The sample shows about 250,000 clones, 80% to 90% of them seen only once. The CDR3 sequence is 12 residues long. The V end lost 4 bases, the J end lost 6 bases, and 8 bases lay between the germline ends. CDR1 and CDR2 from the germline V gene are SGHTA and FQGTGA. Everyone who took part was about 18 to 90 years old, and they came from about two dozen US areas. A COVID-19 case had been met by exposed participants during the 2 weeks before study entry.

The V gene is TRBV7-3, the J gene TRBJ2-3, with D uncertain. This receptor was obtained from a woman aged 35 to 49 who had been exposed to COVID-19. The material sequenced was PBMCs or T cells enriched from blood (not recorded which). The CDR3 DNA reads TGTGCCAGCAGCTCCCCTTCCGATACGCAGTATTTT. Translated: CASSSPSDTQYF.